A single sample gave rise to the 26 T cell receptor beta chains below, sequenced in a study of PD-1 blockade in classical Hodgkin lymphoma. Time point defined: cycle 4 day 1 (C4D1), after more than 5 weeks of nivolumab. Every single patient, without exception, relapsed after autologous stem cell transplantation, and brentuximab vedotin exposure varied. This table comes from immunoSEQ multiplex PCR, and its TCRdb copy is limited to in-frame clones, with some not included. The sample contains fewer than 100,000 clones, about 92% of which appear only once. Sample: peripheral blood mononuclear cells (PBMCs), taken before the fourth cycle of nivolumab. These receptors were obtained from a human donor with classical Hodgkin lymphoma.

The V gene is TRBV14, the J gene TRBJ2-7, with 7 bases lining up with TRBD1. The germline V gene encodes CDR1 SGHDN and CDR2 FVKESK. The V segment lost 1 base and the J segment 0 bases; nucleotides outside the gene matches: 9. The CDR3 totals 17 residues. The CDR3 DNA sequence: TGTGCCAGCAGCCAAGGACACATCCGGGACAGCTCCTACGAGCAGTACTTC. Translated: CASSQGHIRDSSYEQYF.

The chain recombines TRBV7-2 with TRBJ2-2; possibly TRBD2 for D (7 bases). CDR3 length: 14 amino acids. The germline V and J ends were trimmed by 2 bases and 11 bases, with 15 bases remaining between them. Germline V lookup: CDR1 SGHTA, CDR2 FQGNSA. CDR3 in amino acids: CASSLRGTGGELFF. In DNA form, the CDR3 reads TGTGCCAGCAGCTTAAGGGGGACGGGGGGTGAGCTGTTTTTT.

V is TRBV10-1 and J is TRBJ1-1, with TRBD1 identical over 8 bases. V lost 3 bases to trimming and J lost 5 bases; unmatched junction nucleotides: 8. The CDR3 contains 15 residues. From germline, CDR1 is WNHNN and CDR2 SYGVQD (reference sequence). This CDR3 reads CASSDRQGARTEAFF. The CDR3 DNA reads as TGCGCCAGCAGTGATCGGCAGGGGGCGAGGACTGAAGCTTTCTTT.

The V call is TRBV19, the J call TRBJ2-2; D is possibly TRBD2 (6 bases). Germline V CDR1 and CDR2: LNHDA, SQIVND (reference sequence). The CDR3 is made up of 14 amino acids. V lost 3 bases, J lost 4 bases, and 9 bases lay in between. The CDR3 protein is CASSMGGGTGELFF. The CDR3 DNA reads as TGTGCCAGTAGTATGGGGGGTGGCACCGGGGAGCTGTTTTTT.

CDR3: CASSLRSAGSNSPLHF. The CDR3, as DNA: TGTGCCAGCAGCTTAAGGTCGGCAGGTTCCAATTCACCCCTCCACTTT. The chain joins TRBV7-6 to TRBJ1-6; D gene uncertain. The germline V gene has CDR1 SGHVS and CDR2 FNYEAQ. The V end lost 2 bases, the J end lost 7 bases, and 15 bases lay between the germline ends. The CDR3 runs 16 residues.

The V gene is TRBV10-3, the J gene TRBJ1-2, with D unresolved. Germline values: CDR1 ENHRY, CDR2 SYGVKD. With 0 bases removed from V and 5 bases from J, the gap between germline ends came to 4 bases. CDR3 length: 12 amino acids. The CDR3 DNA sequence: TGTGCCATCAGTGAGTCCGAGTATGGCTACACCTTC. This translates into CAISESEYGYTF.

The chain employs TRBV11-2 and TRBJ1-4; TRBD1 matches at 7 bases. Germline V gives CDR1 SGHAT, CDR2 FQNNGV. With 5 bases clipped from V and 14 bases from J, the junction kept 14 bases outside the gene matches. This CDR3 comprises 14 residues. Here the CDR3 DNA reads TGTGCCAGCAGCCCCCGGCTTCAGGGGGGACGGCTGTTTTTT. Translated, it gives CASSPRLQGGRLFF.

The V and J genes are TRBV5-1 and TRBJ1-2; 11 bases match TRBD1. The CDR3 spans 19 residues. V gave up 0 bases and J gave up 3 bases; unmatched junction bases: 13. CDR1 is SGHRS and CDR2 is YFSETQ in the germline V gene. The CDR3 spells CASSLGGSSGQGGYYGYTF. CDR3 DNA: TGCGCCAGCAGCTTGGGAGGCTCTTCGGGACAGGGGGGCTACTATGGCTACACCTTC.

The V and J genes are TRBV5-4 and TRBJ1-4; 9 bases match TRBD1. V dropped 3 bases and J dropped 7; count of bases not matched to a gene: 10. The CDR3 extends over 16 amino acids. Germline assignment: CDR1 SGHNT and CDR2 YYREEE (reference sequence). In DNA, the CDR3 is TGTGCCAGCAGCTCCCAGGGACAGGGTTTGGGTGAAAAACTGTTTTTT. Its translation is CASSSQGQGLGEKLFF. The variable domain in full, completed from reference TRBV5-4 and TRBJ1-4, reads ETGVTQSPTHLIKTRGQQVTLRCSSQSGHNTVSWYQQALGQGPQFIFQYYREEENGRGNFPPRFSGLQFPNYSSELNVNALELDDSALYLCASSSQGQGLGEKLFFGSGTQLSVL.

J is TRBJ2-5 and V is TRBV6-1; D gene uncertain. Germline lookup yields CDR1 MNHNS and CDR2 SASEGT. This CDR3 spans 15 amino acids. Trimming stripped 2 bases from V and 6 bases from J, with 16 bases between. DNA for the CDR3: TGTGCCAGCAGTGAAAACCGCGCTAGGCGGAAGACCCAGTACTTC. Translated, it gives CASSENRARRKTQYF.

This rearrangement joins TRBV7-3 to TRBJ2-1, with D perhaps TRBD2 (7 bases). Germline lookup yields CDR1 SGHTA and CDR2 FQGTGA. The germline V and J ends were trimmed by 1 base and 0 bases, with 16 bases remaining between them. CDR3 length equals 18 residues. The CDR3 here is CASSLSSGGSGSYNEQFF. In nucleotides, the CDR3 is TGTGCCAGCAGCTTAAGTTCGGGGGGCTCAGGCTCCTACAATGAGCAGTTCTTC.

This clone was counted a single time. The chain has TRBV28 and TRBJ2-7; tentatively, D is TRBD1 or TRBD2 (6 bases each). Germline CDR1 reads MDHEN; CDR2 reads SYDVKM. Trimming pared 4 bases from V and 6 bases from J, leaving 19 bases between. The CDR3 totals 15 residues. The CDR3 nucleotides are TGTGCCAGCAGTTACCCGTCCGGGGGCCCTTTCGAGCAGTACTTC. Its protein product is CASSYPSGGPFEQYF.

This chain connects TRBV5-6 to TRBJ2-7; TRBD2 matches at 12 bases. The CDR3 runs to 16 residues. The germline CDR1 and CDR2 sequences are SGHDT and YYEEEE. Germline trimming cut 6 bases from V and 3 bases from J; bases unmatched to any gene: 10. The CDR3 here is CASTVRLAGVLYEQYF. DNA for the CDR3: TGTGCCAGCACCGTAAGACTAGCGGGAGTTCTCTACGAGCAGTACTTC.

The chain is built from TRBV5-1 and TRBJ1-2; D gene unclear. V lost 1 base and J 4 bases, leaving 11 bases between the germline ends. Germline CDR1 is SGHRS and CDR2 is YFSETQ. The CDR3 extends over 14 amino acids. The CDR3 loop reads CASSLLEGGYGYTF. CDR3 coding DNA: TGCGCCAGCAGCTTGTTGGAGGGTGGCTATGGCTACACCTTC. Combining the CDR3 with reference TRBV5-1 and TRBJ1-2 gives the whole variable domain KAGVTQTPRYLIKTRGQQVTLSCSPISGHRSVSWYQQTPGQGLQFLFEYFSETQRNKGNFPGRFSGRQFSNSRSEMNVSTLELGDSALYLCASSLLEGGYGYTFGSGTRLTVV.

This rearrangement joins TRBV7-2 to TRBJ2-5; D is perhaps TRBD1 (6 bases). Germline V gene lookup returns CDR1 SGHTA and CDR2 FQGNSA. This CDR3 contains 14 residues. V was shortened by 5 bases and J by 2 bases, with 12 bases between the two germline ends. CDR3 protein: CASSRDIRQETQYF. CDR3 nucleotides: TGTGCCAGCAGCCGGGACATCCGACAAGAGACCCAGTACTTC.

V and J are TRBV7-8 and TRBJ1-6; the D is unclear. Trimming took off 1 base at V and 7 bases at J, with 11 bases between the two ends. This CDR3 region has 15 residues. From germline, CDR1 is SGHVS and CDR2 FQNEAQ. DNA for the CDR3: TGTGCCAGCAGCTTAGAGGGCAGCCGGAATTCACCCCTCCACTTT. Encoded protein: CASSLEGSRNSPLHF. Combining the CDR3 with reference TRBV7-8 and TRBJ1-6 gives the whole variable domain GAGVSQSPRYKVAKRGQDVALRCDPISGHVSLFWYQQALGQGPEFLTYFQNEAQLDKSGLPSDRFFAERPEGSVSTLKIQRTQQEDSAVYLCASSLEGSRNSPLHFGNGTRLTVT.

This clone came up once. The chain has TRBV7-9 and TRBJ2-1, with 12 bases aligning to TRBD1. V dropped 5 bases and J dropped 4; count of bases not matched to a gene: 15. CDR1 SEHNR and CDR2 FQNEAQ come from the germline V gene (reference sequence). The CDR3 extends over 19 amino acids. CDR3 nucleotides: TGTGCCAGCAGCCAAACCGGGACAGGGGGCGCATATAGTTACAATGAGCAGTTCTTC. Its protein product is CASSQTGTGGAYSYNEQFF.

The chain joins TRBV27 to TRBJ1-4; 8 bases map to TRBD1. Per germline, CDR1 MNHEY and CDR2 SMNVEV (reference sequence). This CDR3 is 20 amino acids long. V was clipped by 2 bases and J by 6 bases; unmatched bases: 20. In DNA form, the CDR3 reads TGTGCCAGCAGTTTAAAATCTTGGTTAGGACAGGGAAGTGGTGATGAAAAACTGTTTTTT. It translates to CASSLKSWLGQGSGDEKLFF.

CDR3 residues: CASSSTLGLGDEQFF. In DNA form, the CDR3 reads TGTGCCAGCAGCTCCACCCTGGGACTAGGCGATGAGCAGTTCTTC. This chain joins TRBV7-9 and TRBJ2-1; 8 bases agree with TRBD2. Trimming took 4 bases from V and 8 from J; bases not matched to a gene: 10. Germline lookup yields CDR1 SEHNR and CDR2 FQNEAQ (reference sequence). This CDR3 is 15 amino acids long.

Only one count was recorded for this clone. This chain joins TRBV7-9 and TRBJ2-5; D uncertain. The V end was cut by 6 bases, the J end by 4 bases, with 9 bases between. Germline assignment: CDR1 SEHNR and CDR2 FQNEAQ (reference sequence). This CDR3 has 12 residues. This CDR3 is CASRRLSETQYF. DNA for the CDR3: TGTGCCAGCAGGAGGCTTTCAGAGACCCAGTACTTC.

The chain is built from TRBV7-2 and TRBJ2-7; tentative D call: TRBD2 (5 bases). The CDR3 spans 12 residues. Germline CDR1 SGHTA, CDR2 FQGNSA. Trimming left V 6 bases short and J 6 bases short, with 12 bases between. CDR3 in DNA: TGTGCCAGCAGGGGTCAGCGGCTCGAGCAGTACTTC. This translates into CASRGQRLEQYF.

The J gene is TRBJ2-7, the V gene TRBV7-8; 9 bases agree with TRBD2. Trimming took 4 bases from V and 3 from J; bases not matched to a gene: 7. Germline CDR1 SGHVS, CDR2 FQNEAQ. The CDR3 covers 15 residues. DNA of the CDR3: TGTGCCAGCAGCTACGTAGCGGGAGCAAACTACGAGCAGTACTTC. This gives the protein CASSYVAGANYEQYF. Complete variable domain (other parts from reference TRBV7-8 and TRBJ2-7): GAGVSQSPRYKVAKRGQDVALRCDPISGHVSLFWYQQALGQGPEFLTYFQNEAQLDKSGLPSDRFFAERPEGSVSTLKIQRTQQEDSAVYLCASSYVAGANYEQYFGPGTRLTVT.

This rearrangement joins TRBV21-1 to TRBJ2-4. TRBV21-1 counts as a pseudogene. This CDR3 is 18 amino acids long. Here the CDR3 reads CASSNQLKRDDRKDIQYF. In DNA, the CDR3 is TGTGCCAGCAGCAACCAACTAAAAAGGGATGATCGGAAAGACATTCAGTACTTC.

The V and J genes are TRBV15 and TRBJ2-7, with 7 bases identical to TRBD1. Germline lookup yields CDR1 LNHNV and CDR2 YYDKDF (reference sequence). V lost 5 bases and J lost 4; bases outside the gene matches: 11. The length of the CDR3 is 15 residues. The DNA of the CDR3 is TGTGCCACCAGCTCACAACAGGGGAGTAGGTACGAGCAGTACTTC. Its protein product is CATSSQQGSRYEQYF.

The chain couples TRBV6-1 to TRBJ2-1, with TRBD2 identical over 11 bases. Unmatched junction bases numbered 5, after V lost 6 bases and J lost 4 bases. The germline V gene encodes CDR1 MNHNS and CDR2 SASEGT. The CDR3 contains 15 residues. CDR3 nucleotide sequence: TGTGCCAGCAGGCCGGGACTAGCGGCTTACAATGAGCAGTTCTTC. This encodes CASRPGLAAYNEQFF.

The chain joins TRBV2 to TRBJ2-3, with TRBD2 matching 9 bases. The germline V gene has CDR1 SNHLY and CDR2 FYNNEI. Unmatched junction bases numbered 13, after V lost 7 bases and J lost 8 bases. The CDR3 length is 15 residues. CDR3 amino acids: CASMGLAGPRGTQYF. DNA of the CDR3: TGTGCCAGCATGGGGCTAGCGGGACCGCGGGGTACGCAGTATTTT.